The source of this TCR beta chain is a study of breast tumors, draining lymph nodes, adjacent tissues. Study findings and constraints: Most tumor T cells seemingly derive from lymph node, then expand in tumor. Luminal-like breast cancer showed significantly higher tumor–nontumor repertoire similarity than basal-like. Data only fit, rather than demonstrated, lymph node origin of most tumor T cells.

TCRdb fed the multiplex PCR reads into MiXCR, producing one record per CDR3 protein. The data contain 45,000 to 60,000 distinct CDR3 sequences, under 25% of them seen just once; the ten biggest clones take up 6.5% to 8%. This CDR3 has 13 amino acids. The germline CDR1 and CDR2 sequences are KGHSH and LQKENI. The ends lost 3 bases at V and 5 bases at J; junction bases unmatched: 1. This clonotype was recorded at least ten times. Antigen specificity is unknown. Sequenced: breast tumor tissue. The receptor was isolated from a female donor with breast cancer. Some clones in this sample may be carry-over from other donors' samples. This chain links TRBV18 with TRBJ2-5; TRBD1 aligns across 9 bases. CDR3: CASSPGTGETQYF. CDR3 coding DNA: TGTGCCAGCTCACCGGGGACAGGGGAGACCCAGTACTTC.